This TCR beta chain came from a study of blood T cell dynamics during melanoma immunotherapy. This clone was detected a few times. Measured with immunoSEQ multiplex PCR; TCRdb has only the in-frame clones, and not every one. This sample has roughly 16,000 clones, with roughly four fifths found just once. Time point described: pre-treatment baseline. The material was blood, obtained from a patient treated with checkpoint blockade. This receptor was identified in a human donor with melanoma.

CDR3 in DNA: TGTGCCAGCAGCGAGACAGCTTATAATGAAAAACTGTTTTTT. This sequence encodes CASSETAYNEKLFF. This chain links TRBV9 with TRBJ1-4, with TRBD1 as a possible D gene (5 bases). The V gene lost 3 bases and the J gene lost 4 bases, with 10 bases spanning the gap. This CDR3 region has 14 residues. Looked up from germline, CDR1 is SGDLS and CDR2 is YYNGEE.